This TCR beta chain was captured by sequencing in a study of blood T cell repertoires in COVID-19 (dated by TCRdb to the early 2020s). As for the study more broadly: Collaborator samples came from the United States, Italy and Spain and covered acute and convalescent phases of COVID-19. The prospective study material was composed of cDNA or gDNA derived from T cells, B-cell-depleted T cells, or PBMCs. The dataset comprised deeply sampled blood TCRbeta repertoires from subjects exposed to, actively infected with, or recovered from COVID-19. A freely available public database, intended as a resource for researchers studying the immune response to SARS-CoV-2, is where the repertoires were released. The samples were drawn from two sources: the first 160 participants of the ongoing ImmuneRACE study, and 1,200 or so subjects contributed by 6 global collaborators. A de-identified subject ID, COVID-19 status, age in years and sex were almost always included in the sample metadata. Where available, HLA class I and class II types were obtained from metadata supplied by the sample provider rather than from assay-based typing. What the study reported, not specific to this receptor: The quantity of clinical and demographic metadata differed by source and by participant and was supplied without curation.

Each collaborating institution followed its own protocols to collect whole blood in K2EDTA tubes. For TCRbeta analysis, collaborator samples were shipped as frozen whole blood, as isolated PBMCs, or as DNA extracted from either sample type. TCRbeta CDR3 regions were amplified from genomic DNA using the immunoSEQ Assay, a bias-controlled multiplex PCR. Under the source paper's analysis protocol: The number of nucleated cells in each sample was estimated from the amplification of reference gene primers within the assay. To quantify the absolute abundance of each unique TCRbeta CDR3 rearrangement, sequence reads were collapsed and filtered. For each sample, productive Simpson clonality was calculated by taking the square root of Simpson's diversity index across productive rearrangements. In its TCRdb copy, this immuneACCESS table keeps in-frame sequences only and misses some clones. Where compared with another copy, unresolved V genes explain less than half of these, and the others have no known cause. V and J calls and clone size are copied from that table; D and trimming were computed from the DNA. Across this sample there are approximately 80,000 clones, with over 65% seen only once. Jointly, the top ten make up around 5% of the sample.

Comment on this clone: The clone's antigen remains unknown. One base away there is no much larger clone; base qualities are not given.

In the germline V gene (reference sequence), CDR1 corresponds to SEHNR and CDR2 to FQNEAQ. The cysteine opens and the phenylalanine closes a CDR3 of 13 amino acids. Only the CDR3 DNA stays, 39 bases, in frame from base 1. V and J lose 5 bases and 5 bases, and a span of 10 bases separates them. Sample: peripheral blood. This TCR was sampled from a man aged 50 or older with active or convalescent COVID-19. This chain joins TRBV7-9 to TRBJ2-1; no D gene can be assigned with confidence. At the DNA level, the sequence is TGTGCCAGCAGCCTCCCCACTGACAATGAGCAGTTCTTC. It is translated as CASSLPTDNEQFF.